A selection of T cell receptor beta chains follows, all from one sample in a study of blood T cell repertoires in COVID-19. The assay was immunoSEQ multiplex PCR, and TCRdb's table has in-frame clones only and misses some. The table has 100,000 to 150,000 clones, 85% seen once; the top ten hold more than 6.5%. The sample comprised peripheral blood. These receptors all come from a man older than 75 with active or convalescent COVID-19. The CDR3 runs from the conserved cysteine through the conserved F or W. A D gene is named only where the DNA matches it firmly. The size field is filled for only some rows; it gives once, few, many or a size class.

d_call: NA; clone_size: NA; v_call: TRBV6-5; j_call: TRBJ1-6; cdr3_aa: CASSYYKLNSPLHF; cdr3_nt: TGTGCCAGCAGTTACTACAAACTAAATTCACCCCTCCACTTT
d_call: NA; clone_size: NA; v_call: TRBV25-1; j_call: TRBJ2-7; cdr3_aa: CASSIPYRGPYEQYF; cdr3_nt: TGTGCCAGCAGTATTCCATATCGCGGTCCTTACGAGCAGTACTTC
d_call: TRBD1; clone_size: NA; v_call: TRBV5-1; j_call: TRBJ1-4; cdr3_aa: CASSRGLNEKLFF; cdr3_nt: TGCGCCAGCAGTAGGGGGCTAAATGAAAAACTGTTTTTT
d_call: TRBD2; clone_size: NA; v_call: TRBV6-1; j_call: TRBJ2-7; cdr3_aa: CASSEAVSGGLAPNEQYF; cdr3_nt: TGTGCCAGCAGTGAAGCGGTTAGCGGGGGGCTAGCTCCTAACGAGCAGTACTTC
d_call: NA; clone_size: NA; v_call: TRBV5-1; j_call: TRBJ2-2; cdr3_aa: CASSLEALADTGELFF; cdr3_nt: TGCGCCAGCAGCTTGGAAGCCTTGGCGGACACCGGGGAGCTGTTTTTT
d_call: NA; clone_size: NA; v_call: TRBV3-1/TRBV3-2; j_call: TRBJ1-2; cdr3_aa: CASSQDGGGVYGYTF; cdr3_nt: TGTGCCAGCAGCCAAGATGGTGGAGGCGTCTATGGCTACACCTTC
d_call: TRBD1; clone_size: NA; v_call: TRBV5-4; j_call: TRBJ2-3; cdr3_aa: CASSLERRGTDTQYF; cdr3_nt: TGTGCCAGCAGCTTGGAACGCAGGGGGACAGATACGCAGTATTTT
d_call: TRBD1; clone_size: NA; v_call: TRBV6-5; j_call: TRBJ1-2; cdr3_aa: CASSYSRDRNYGYTF; cdr3_nt: TGTGCCAGCAGTTACTCTAGGGACAGAAACTATGGCTACACCTTC
d_call: TRBD1; clone_size: NA; v_call: TRBV6-5; j_call: TRBJ1-6; cdr3_aa: CASSGTDDSPLHF; cdr3_nt: TGTGCCAGCTCGGGGACAGATGATTCACCCCTCCACTTT
d_call: NA; clone_size: NA; v_call: TRBV7-7; j_call: TRBJ2-3; cdr3_aa: CASSSGTSRTDTQYF; cdr3_nt: TGTGCCAGCAGCTCGGGGACTTCCCGCACAGATACGCAGTATTTT
d_call: TRBD2; clone_size: NA; v_call: TRBV4-2; j_call: TRBJ2-7; cdr3_aa: CASSHREGNYEQYF; cdr3_nt: TGTGCCAGCAGCCACCGGGAGGGAAATTACGAGCAGTACTTC
d_call: NA; clone_size: NA; v_call: TRBV2; j_call: TRBJ2-5; cdr3_aa: CASSGAGITAQYF; cdr3_nt: TGTGCCAGCAGTGGTGCCGGGATCACGGCCCAGTACTTC
d_call: NA; clone_size: once; v_call: TRBV12-5; j_call: TRBJ2-5; cdr3_aa: CASGWAPIRSDTSTQETQYF; cdr3_nt: TGTGCTAGTGGTTGGGCCCCCATAAGATCCGACACCAGCACCCAAGAGACCCAGTACTTC
d_call: TRBD2; clone_size: once; v_call: TRBV18; j_call: TRBJ2-3; cdr3_aa: CASSPGLAGSDTQYF; cdr3_nt: TGTGCCAGCTCACCCGGACTAGCCGGTTCAGATACGCAGTATTTT
d_call: NA; clone_size: NA; v_call: TRBV15; j_call: TRBJ1-2; cdr3_aa: CATRGGQSYGYTF; cdr3_nt: TGTGCCACCCGAGGAGGACAGAGCTATGGCTACACCTTC
d_call: TRBD1; clone_size: NA; v_call: TRBV28; j_call: TRBJ1-4; cdr3_aa: CASSLSGTGKEKLFF; cdr3_nt: TGTGCCAGCAGTTTATCGGGGACAGGGAAGGAAAAACTGTTTTTT
d_call: NA; clone_size: NA; v_call: TRBV6-2/TRBV6-3; j_call: TRBJ2-3; cdr3_aa: CASSYSLAGTDTQYF; cdr3_nt: TGTGCCAGCAGTTACTCGCTAGCCGGCACAGATACGCAGTATTTT
d_call: TRBD2; clone_size: NA; v_call: TRBV2; j_call: TRBJ2-3; cdr3_aa: CASSVRAGDPSTDTQYF; cdr3_nt: TGTGCCAGCAGTGTAAGAGCGGGGGACCCTAGCACAGATACGCAGTATTTT
d_call: NA; clone_size: NA; v_call: TRBV6-5; j_call: TRBJ1-2; cdr3_aa: CATPGIYYGYTF; cdr3_nt: TGTGCCACCCCAGGGATTTACTATGGCTACACCTTC
d_call: NA; clone_size: NA; v_call: TRBV14; j_call: TRBJ2-1; cdr3_aa: CASSEGDRSYNEQFF; cdr3_nt: TGTGCCAGCAGCGAGGGGGATCGCTCCTACAATGAGCAGTTCTTC
d_call: TRBD2; clone_size: NA; v_call: TRBV4-2; j_call: TRBJ2-1; cdr3_aa: CASSQDVASGRGQFF; cdr3_nt: TGTGCCAGCAGCCAAGACGTGGCTAGCGGGAGGGGGCAGTTCTTC
d_call: TRBD1; clone_size: NA; v_call: TRBV29-1; j_call: TRBJ2-7; cdr3_aa: CSVEVTGQGFYEQYF; cdr3_nt: TGCAGCGTTGAAGTTACGGGACAGGGTTTCTACGAGCAGTACTTC